The 15 T cell receptor beta chains below come from one sample, sequenced in a study of blood T cell repertoires in COVID-19. TCRdb keeps only in-frame clones here, not all; method: immunoSEQ multiplex PCR. The repertoire holds about 98,000 clones, with around nine tenths as singletons. The specimen was peripheral blood. These receptor sequences come from a man aged 45-60 years with acute or convalescent COVID-19.

The chain employs TRBV14 and TRBJ2-4, with TRBD2 matching 7 bases. The J segment lost 4 bases and the V segment lost 4 bases, leaving 7 bases of the junction unmatched. The germline CDR1 and CDR2 sequences are SGHDN and FVKESK. The CDR3 is 15 amino acids. The CDR3, as DNA: TGTGCCAGCAGCCCTAGCCGGGACTATAAAAACATTCAGTACTTC. Protein product: CASSPSRDYKNIQYF.

The gene calls are TRBV7-2 and TRBJ1-6; no definite D call. V was trimmed by 1 base and J by 7 bases, leaving 14 bases between them. The V gene's germline CDR1 is SGHTA and CDR2 FQGNSA. The CDR3 totals 16 residues. The CDR3 reads CASSLGAGVWNSPLHF. CDR3 nucleotides: TGTGCCAGCAGCTTAGGGGCGGGAGTCTGGAATTCACCCCTCCACTTT.

The chain is built from TRBV11-3 and TRBJ2-2; 15 bases align to TRBD2. This CDR3 has 18 residues. Per germline, CDR1 SGHNT and CDR2 YENEEA. The V segment lost 4 bases and the J segment 6 bases; nucleotides outside the gene matches: 9. This chain's CDR3 is CASSSGTSGRWRPGELFF. The CDR3 DNA sequence: TGTGCCAGCAGCTCCGGGACTAGCGGGAGGTGGAGGCCCGGGGAGCTGTTTTTT.

The chain recombines TRBV11-2 with TRBJ2-7; 7 bases match TRBD2. The germline V gene encodes CDR1 SGHAT and CDR2 FQNNGV. The trim removed 1 base at V and 3 bases at J, leaving 6 bases unmatched. The CDR3 runs to 15 residues. The CDR3 region is CASSLGAGVVYEQYF. The DNA of the CDR3 is TGTGCCAGCAGCTTAGGGGCGGGAGTGGTCTACGAGCAGTACTTC.

The rearrangement links TRBV18 to TRBJ2-1; perhaps TRBD2 as D (6 bases). The CDR3 runs to 15 residues. Germline CDR1 is KGHSH and CDR2 is LQKENI. Trimming cost V 2 bases and J 9 bases, with 17 bases left between them. The CDR3 nucleotides are TGTGCCAGCTCACCATTTGACGGGAGTTCTAGTGAGCAGTTCTTC. Protein: CASSPFDGSSSEQFF.

The CDR3 is CASSLYIGETEAFF. The CDR3 DNA is TGTGCCAGCAGCCTCTACATAGGGGAAACTGAAGCTTTCTTT. The rearrangement joins TRBV9 to TRBJ1-1; weak D call: TRBD1 (5 bases). Germline V gene sequence: CDR1 SGDLS, CDR2 YYNGEE. V lost 4 bases and J 5 bases, leaving 15 bases between the germline ends. The CDR3 covers 14 residues. The variable domain in full, completed from reference TRBV9 and TRBJ1-1, reads DSGVTQTPKHLITATGQRVTLRCSPRSGDLSVYWYQQSLDQGLQFLIQYYNGEERAKGNILERFSAQQFPDLHSELNLSSLELGDSALYFCASSLYIGETEAFFGQGTRLTVV.

The chain has TRBV18 and TRBJ1-2, with TRBD1 matching 7 bases. The CDR3 runs 14 residues. The J segment lost 2 bases and the V segment lost 2 bases, leaving 2 bases of the junction unmatched. Germline V lookup: CDR1 KGHSH, CDR2 LQKENI. CDR3 DNA: TGTGCCAGCTCACCAGGACAGGAGAACTATGGCTACACCTTC. As protein: CASSPGQENYGYTF.

The chain joins TRBV19 to TRBJ2-7; D is uncertain. The germline gives CDR1 LNHDA, CDR2 SQIVND (reference sequence). The CDR3 totals 13 residues. Trimming shortened V by 2 bases and J by 3 bases, and 8 bases separated the two germline ends. This CDR3 reads CASSIHTDYEQYF. The CDR3 bases are TGTGCCAGTAGTATACACACCGACTACGAGCAGTACTTC. Looking up the rest from reference TRBV19 and TRBJ2-7 gives the full variable domain: DGGITQSPKYLFRKEGQNVTLSCEQNLNHDAMYWYRQDPGQGLRLIYYSQIVNDFQKGDIAEGYSVSREKKESFPLTVTSAQKNPTAFYLCASSIHTDYEQYFGPGTRLTVT.

CDR3 coding DNA: TGTGCCTGGAGTGGAAAGGATCGGGGCTATGGCTACACCTTC. Its protein product is CAWSGKDRGYGYTF. The genes are TRBV30 and TRBJ1-2; D unresolved. Germline CDR1 GTSNPN, CDR2 SVGIG (reference sequence). The CDR3 runs 14 residues. With 1 base removed from V and 4 bases from J, the gap between germline ends came to 13 bases.

The chain links TRBV29-1 to TRBJ1-2, with D possibly being TRBD1 (6 bases). This CDR3 is 15 amino acids long. Trimming removed 4 bases from V and 2 bases from J, with 17 bases in between. Germline V lookup: CDR1 SQVTM, CDR2 ANQGSEA. CDR3 DNA: TGCAGCGTTGCCCACAAACGGACAGAAAACTATGGCTACACCTTC. Translated: CSVAHKRTENYGYTF.

This chain connects TRBV15 to TRBJ2-3; TRBD2 aligns across 8 bases. There are 16 residues in the CDR3. CDR1 and CDR2 from the germline V gene are LNHNV and YYDKDF (reference sequence). The trim removed 3 bases at V and 0 bases at J, leaving 5 bases unmatched. CDR3 sequence reads: CATSRYSGMSTDTQYF. The CDR3 region has the DNA TGTGCCACCAGCAGGTATAGCGGGATGAGCACAGATACGCAGTATTTT.

The genes are TRBV5-1 and TRBJ2-7, with 12 bases that match TRBD2. J was trimmed by 3 bases and V by 0 bases; bases with no gene match: 7. The CDR3 spans 17 residues. The V gene's germline CDR1 is SGHRS and CDR2 YFSETQ. The CDR3 region has the DNA TGCGCCAGCAGCTTGGCTAGCGGGAGGGCCGGGGGCTACGAGCAGTACTTC. As protein: CASSLASGRAGGYEQYF.

The CDR3 DNA reads as TGTGCCAGCTCCCAGGGGCCGACTGAAAAACTGTTTTTT. Translated, it gives CASSQGPTEKLFF. V and J are TRBV6-5 and TRBJ1-4; maybe TRBD1 (6 bases). Germline lookup yields CDR1 MNHEY and CDR2 SVGAGI. The CDR3 runs 13 residues. Trimming removed 8 bases at V and 7 bases at J, with 14 bases between.

The chain links TRBV2 to TRBJ2-3; 10 nucleotides match TRBD2. V was pared by 4 bases and J by 6 bases, with 10 bases of the junction left unmatched. CDR3 length: 16 residues. The germline V gene has CDR1 SNHLY and CDR2 FYNNEI. The CDR3: CASSVDGSGRADTQYF. The CDR3 bases are TGTGCCAGCAGTGTTGATGGAAGCGGGAGGGCGGATACGCAGTATTTT.

V and J are TRBV6-6 and TRBJ1-6; 9 positions match TRBD1. The CDR3 length is 15 residues. Trimming at V came to 5 bases and at J to 7 bases, leaving 6 bases not matched to a gene. Per germline, CDR1 MNHNY and CDR2 SVGAGI (reference sequence). CDR3 in DNA: TGTGCCAGCAGTCCGGGACAGGGTTGGAATTCACCCCTCCACTTT. As protein: CASSPGQGWNSPLHF.